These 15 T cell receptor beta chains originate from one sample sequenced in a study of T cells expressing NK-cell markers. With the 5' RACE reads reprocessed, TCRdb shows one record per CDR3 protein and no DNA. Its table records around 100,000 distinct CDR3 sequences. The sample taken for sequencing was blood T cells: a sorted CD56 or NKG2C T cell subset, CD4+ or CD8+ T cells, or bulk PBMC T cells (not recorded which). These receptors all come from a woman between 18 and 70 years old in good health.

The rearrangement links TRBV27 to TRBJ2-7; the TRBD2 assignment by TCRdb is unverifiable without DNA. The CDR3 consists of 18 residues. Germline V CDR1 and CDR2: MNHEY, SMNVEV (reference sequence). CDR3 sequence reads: CASSLSLPGLAGNYEQYF.

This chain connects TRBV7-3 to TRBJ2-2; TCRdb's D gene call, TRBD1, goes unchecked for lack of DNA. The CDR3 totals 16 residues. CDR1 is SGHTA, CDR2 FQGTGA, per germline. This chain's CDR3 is CASSLRGQESTGELFF.

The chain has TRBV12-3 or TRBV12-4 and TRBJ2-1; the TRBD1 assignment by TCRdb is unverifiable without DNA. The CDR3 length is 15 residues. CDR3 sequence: CASSLLSAGRNEQFF.

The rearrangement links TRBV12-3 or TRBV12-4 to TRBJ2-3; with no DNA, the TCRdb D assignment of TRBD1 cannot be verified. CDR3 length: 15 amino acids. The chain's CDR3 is CASNPGPYETDTQYF.

The CDR3 spells CATSGGGYEQYF. V and J are TRBV15 and TRBJ2-7. CDR3 length equals 12 residues. Germline values: CDR1 LNHNV, CDR2 YYDKDF (reference sequence). Complete variable domain (other parts from reference TRBV15 and TRBJ2-7): DAMVIQNPRYQVTQFGKPVTLSCSQTLNHNVMYWYQQKSSQAPKLLFHYYDKDFNNEADTPDNFQSRRPNTSFCFLDIRSPGLGDTAMYLCATSGGGYEQYFGPGTRLTVT.

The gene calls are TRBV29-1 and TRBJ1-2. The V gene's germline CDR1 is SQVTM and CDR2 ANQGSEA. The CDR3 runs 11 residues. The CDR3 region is CSVALDNGYTF.

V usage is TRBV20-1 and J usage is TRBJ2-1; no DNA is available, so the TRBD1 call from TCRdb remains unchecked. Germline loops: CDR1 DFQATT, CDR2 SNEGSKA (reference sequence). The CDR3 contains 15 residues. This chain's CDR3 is CSARDHRVGYNEQFF.

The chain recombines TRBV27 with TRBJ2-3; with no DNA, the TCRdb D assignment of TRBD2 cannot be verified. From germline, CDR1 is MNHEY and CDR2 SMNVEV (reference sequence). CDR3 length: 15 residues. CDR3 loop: CASSLLAGVSDTQYF.

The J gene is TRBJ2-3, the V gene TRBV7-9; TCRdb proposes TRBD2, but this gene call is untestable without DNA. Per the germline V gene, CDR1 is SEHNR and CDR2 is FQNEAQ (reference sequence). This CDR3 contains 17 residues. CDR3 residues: CASSWGLTGGPRDTQYF.

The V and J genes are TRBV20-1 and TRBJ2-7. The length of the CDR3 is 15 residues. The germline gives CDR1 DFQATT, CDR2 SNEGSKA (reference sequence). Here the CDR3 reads CSARVAGRSSYEQYF.

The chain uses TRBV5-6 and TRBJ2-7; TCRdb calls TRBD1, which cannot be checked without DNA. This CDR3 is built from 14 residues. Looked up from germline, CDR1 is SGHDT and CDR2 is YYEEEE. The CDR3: CASSPTGSSYEQYF.

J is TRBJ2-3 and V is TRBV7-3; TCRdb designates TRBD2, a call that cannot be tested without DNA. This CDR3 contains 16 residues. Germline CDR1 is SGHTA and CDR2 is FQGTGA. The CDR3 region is CASSLNPGLETDTQYF.

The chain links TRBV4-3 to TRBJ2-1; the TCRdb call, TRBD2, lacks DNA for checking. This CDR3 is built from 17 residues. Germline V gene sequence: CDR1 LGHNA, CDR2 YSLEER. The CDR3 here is CASSQDRASGGYNEQFF.

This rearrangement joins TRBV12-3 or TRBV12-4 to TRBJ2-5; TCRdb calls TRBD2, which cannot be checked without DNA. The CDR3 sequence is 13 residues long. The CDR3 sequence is CASSFLSGETQYF.

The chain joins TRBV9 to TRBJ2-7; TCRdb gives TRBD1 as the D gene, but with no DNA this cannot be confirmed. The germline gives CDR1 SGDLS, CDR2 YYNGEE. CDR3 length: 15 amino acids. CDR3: CASSATGATSYEQYF.